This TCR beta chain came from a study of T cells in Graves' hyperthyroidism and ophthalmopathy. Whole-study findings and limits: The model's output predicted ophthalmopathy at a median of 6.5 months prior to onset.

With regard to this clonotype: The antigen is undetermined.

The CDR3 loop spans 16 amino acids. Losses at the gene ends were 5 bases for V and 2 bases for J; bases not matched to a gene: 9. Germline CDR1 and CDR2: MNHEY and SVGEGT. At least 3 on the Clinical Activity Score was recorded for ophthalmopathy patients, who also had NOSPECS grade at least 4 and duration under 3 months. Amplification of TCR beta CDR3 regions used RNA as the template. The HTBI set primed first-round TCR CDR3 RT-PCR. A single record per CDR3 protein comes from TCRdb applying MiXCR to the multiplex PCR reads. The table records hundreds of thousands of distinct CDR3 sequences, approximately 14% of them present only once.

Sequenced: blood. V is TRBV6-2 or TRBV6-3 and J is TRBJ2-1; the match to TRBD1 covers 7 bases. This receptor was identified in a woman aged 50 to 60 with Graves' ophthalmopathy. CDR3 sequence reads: CASSPRGQTPYNEQFF. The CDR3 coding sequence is TGTGCCAGCAGTCCCCGGGGACAGACCCCCTACAATGAGCAGTTCTTC.